This is a list of T cell receptor beta chains from one sample in a study of OX40 agonist ivuxolimab in advanced cancers. Generated by immunoSEQ multiplex PCR, the TCRdb table keeps only in-frame clones and is missing some. The sample yields about 99,000 clones, 90% to 95% seen once. The sequenced sample was CD4+ or CD8+ T cells sorted from blood, obtained in a trial of the OX40 agonist ivuxolimab. The receptors were sampled from an adult with an advanced solid tumor such as melanoma, head and neck, liver or kidney cancer. Each CDR3 is given with its conserved first and last residue. D genes are given only for firm matches. The listing skips clone size in some rows; elsewhere it reads once, few, many or a size class.

CDR3aa	CDR3nt	d_gene	v_gene	j_gene	abundance
CASSQDRLAWGEQYF	TGTGCCAGCAGCCAAGATCGCTTAGCCTGGGGCGAGCAGTACTTC	-	TRBV4-2	TRBJ2-7	-
CASSLQGGGGSNQPQHF	TGTGCCAGCAGCCTACAGGGTGGCGGTGGAAGCAATCAGCCCCAGCATTTT	-	TRBV4-2	TRBJ1-5	once
CASSLKPGGGVQF	TGTGCCAGCAGTTTAAAGCCCGGAGGCGGGGTTCAGTTT	-	TRBV28	TRBJ1-1	-
CASSYSTEGQPQHF	TGTGCCAGCAGTTACTCGACCGAGGGGCAGCCCCAGCATTTT	-	TRBV6-6	TRBJ1-5	-
CASSPLRVGANVLTF	TGTGCCAGCAGCCCCCTGCGGGTTGGGGCCAACGTCCTGACTTTC	-	TRBV11-2	TRBJ2-6	once
CASSKDSYEQYF	TGTGCCAGCAGTAAGGACAGCTACGAGCAGTACTTC	-	TRBV6-5	TRBJ2-7	-
CASSEGLSGNQPQHF	TGTGCCAGCAGTGAAGGGTTGTCCGGCAATCAGCCCCAGCATTTT	-	TRBV2	TRBJ1-5	few
CASSVASLQETQYF	TGTGCCAGCAGCGTAGCCAGCCTACAAGAGACCCAGTACTTC	-	TRBV9	TRBJ2-5	-
CASSLEVSGRGETQYF	TGCGCCAGCAGCTTGGAGGTTAGCGGGAGGGGAGAGACCCAGTACTTC	TRBD2	TRBV5-1	TRBJ2-5	once
CASSEALRTGELFF	TGTGCCAGCAGTGAAGCGCTTAGGACCGGGGAGCTGTTTTTT	-	TRBV6-1	TRBJ2-2	-
CASSFQGIQETQYF	TGTGCCAGCAGCTTCCAGGGAATACAAGAGACCCAGTACTTC	-	TRBV5-6	TRBJ2-5	-
CSAMFTDTQYF	TGCAGTGCTATGTTCACAGATACGCAGTATTTT	-	TRBV20-1	TRBJ2-3	-